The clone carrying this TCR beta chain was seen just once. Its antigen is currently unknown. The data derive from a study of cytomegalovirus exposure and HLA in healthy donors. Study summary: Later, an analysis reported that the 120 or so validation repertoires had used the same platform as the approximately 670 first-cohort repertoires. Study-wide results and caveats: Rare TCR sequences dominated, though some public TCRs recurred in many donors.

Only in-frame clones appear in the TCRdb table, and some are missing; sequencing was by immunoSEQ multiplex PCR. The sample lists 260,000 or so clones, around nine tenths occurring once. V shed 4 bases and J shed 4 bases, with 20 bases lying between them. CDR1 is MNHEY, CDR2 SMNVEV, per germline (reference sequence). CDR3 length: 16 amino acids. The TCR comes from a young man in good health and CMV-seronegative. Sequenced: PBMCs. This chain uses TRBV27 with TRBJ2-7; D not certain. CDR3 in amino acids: CASSSQISARDYEQYF. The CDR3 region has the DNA TGTGCCAGCAGTTCCCAAATTTCCGCAAGAGATTACGAGCAGTACTTC.